A few counts support the clone carrying this TCR beta chain. Antigen: not known. V dropped 4 bases and J dropped 1 base, with 11 bases sitting between them. This CDR3 is built from 15 residues. Germline-derived CDR1 and CDR2 are SGHRS and YFSETQ. One entry per CDR3 protein results from TCRdb running MiXCR on the 5' RACE reads. The sample lists around 300,000 distinct CDR3 sequences, 14% occurring once. The entry originates in a study of T-cell memory formation after mild COVID-19. Study-level results: Clones shrinking from day 15 to 85 showed even CD4/CD8 mixes; later expanders tilted CD4+.

This chain connects TRBV5-1 to TRBJ2-2, with D possibly matching TRBD1 (6 bases). This clonotype was obtained from a man aged 18 to 29 who had mild COVID-19 (a few samples of this study predate the infection). Cell type and time point are not known. The sample taken for sequencing was PBMCs or a T cell subset sorted from them (not recorded which). This CDR3 is CASSVQGWNTGELFF. CDR3 coding DNA: TGCGCCAGCAGCGTACAGGGATGGAACACCGGGGAGCTGTTTTTT.